Here is one T cell receptor (beta chain) with its context. Sequenced by immunoSEQ multiplex PCR; TCRdb stores in-frame clones only, minus some. The sample comprises approximately 70,000 clones, about 80% of which are singletons, and roughly 20% rests with the top ten. The data originate from a study of blood T cell repertoires in COVID-19. The CDR3 spans 15 residues. The germline gives CDR1 SEHNR, CDR2 FQNEAQ (reference sequence). Trimming removed 1 base from V and 2 bases from J, with 12 bases in between. The clonotype originates from a man between 65 and 85 years old who had recovered from COVID-19. The material sequenced was peripheral blood. The chain couples TRBV7-9 to TRBJ2-7; TRBD2 might be the D (6 bases). CDR3 coding DNA: TGTGCCAGCAGCTTAGTTCTCGGGGAGGCCTACGAGCAGTACTTC. Translating it yields CASSLVLGEAYEQYF.